This TCR beta chain is from a study of blood T cell repertoires in COVID-19. The overall study: Whether acute or convalescent, the COVID-19 samples came from the United States, Italy and Spain. Nucleic acid was either cDNA or gDNA, and it came from T cells, B-cell-depleted T cells, or PBMCs.

Authors' processing steps: Amplification with reference gene primers provided the estimates of nucleated cell counts. The protocol was immunoSEQ multiplex PCR, while the TCRdb copy is restricted to in-frame clones and leaves out a portion. V, J and clone size are those of that table, while D and trimming were read from the DNA. Here the sample spans under 350,000 clones, about 89% being singletons. The sequencing sample was made of peripheral blood. The clonotype was recovered from a man in his forties with acute or convalescent COVID-19.

The CDR3 nucleotides read TGTGCCTGCTACGGACAGGGGGCCGGCCGCTACTATGGCTACACCTTC. Its translation: CACYGQGAGRYYGYTF. This sequence joins TRBV30 and TRBJ1-2; 11 bases match TRBD1. The CDR3 is made up of 16 amino acids. Germline assignment: CDR1 GTSNPN and CDR2 SVGIG (reference sequence). V shed 6 bases and J 3 bases; nucleotides not matched to a gene: 12. The full variable domain, completed using reference TRBV30 and TRBJ1-2, is SQTIHQWPATLVQPVGSPLSLECTVEGTSNPNLYWYRQAAGRGLQLLFYSVGIGQISSEVPQNLSASRPQDRQFILSSKKLLLSDSGFYLCACYGQGAGRYYGYTFGSGTRLTVV.